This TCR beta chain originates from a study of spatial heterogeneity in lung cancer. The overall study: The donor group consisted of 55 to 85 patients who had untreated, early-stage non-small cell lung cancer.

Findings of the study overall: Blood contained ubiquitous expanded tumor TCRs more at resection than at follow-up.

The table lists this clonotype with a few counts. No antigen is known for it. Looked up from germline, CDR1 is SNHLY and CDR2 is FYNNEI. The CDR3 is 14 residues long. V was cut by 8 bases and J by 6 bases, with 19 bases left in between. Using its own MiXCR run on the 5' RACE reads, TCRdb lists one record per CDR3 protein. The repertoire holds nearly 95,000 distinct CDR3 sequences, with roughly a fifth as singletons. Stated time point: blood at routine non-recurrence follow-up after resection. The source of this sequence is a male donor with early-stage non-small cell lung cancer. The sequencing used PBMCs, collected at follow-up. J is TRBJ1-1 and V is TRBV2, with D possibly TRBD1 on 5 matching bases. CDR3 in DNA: TGTGCCAGCGGGGGATCGGGTTGGACCCCTGAAGCTTTCTTT. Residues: CASGGSGWTPEAFF.